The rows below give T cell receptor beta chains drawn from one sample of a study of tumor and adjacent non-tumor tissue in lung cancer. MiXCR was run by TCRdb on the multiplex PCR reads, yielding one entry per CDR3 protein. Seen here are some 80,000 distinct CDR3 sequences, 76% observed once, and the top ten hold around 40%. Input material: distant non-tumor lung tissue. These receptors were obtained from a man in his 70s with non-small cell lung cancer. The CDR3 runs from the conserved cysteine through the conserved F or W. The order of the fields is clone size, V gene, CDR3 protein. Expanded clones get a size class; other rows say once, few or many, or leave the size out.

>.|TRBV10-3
CAISESGGRETQYF
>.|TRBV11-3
CASSHPDRLGDYTF
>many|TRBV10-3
CAISEMSGRGDTQYF
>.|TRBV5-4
CASSLYTGGRNDQFF
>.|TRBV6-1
CAKWTDSYNEQFF
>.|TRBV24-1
CANSGQITGELFF
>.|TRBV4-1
CASSRILAGEVDEQYF
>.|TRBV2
CASSEAIRGGLPEQYF
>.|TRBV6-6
CANSYSLTDTQYF
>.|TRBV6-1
CASRADGNQYGYTF
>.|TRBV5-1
CASSLVGKNTEDFF
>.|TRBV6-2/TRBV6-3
CASSYSIGGTRASSQPRHF
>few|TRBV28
CASTLNQGGEAFF
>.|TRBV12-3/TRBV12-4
CASNIRDRDSYGYTF
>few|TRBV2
CASTWTEDSNQPQHF
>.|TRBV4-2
CVIRPPGQMNTEAFF
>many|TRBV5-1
CASSLRVDTEAFF
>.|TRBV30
CVWSKPRTGGTEAFF
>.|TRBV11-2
CASSLVAGGNTQYF
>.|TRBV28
CASNLTNVNQETQYF
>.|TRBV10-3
CAIGDGVRGERYF
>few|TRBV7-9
CASSPFGGGNNEKFF
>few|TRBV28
CASSLALQGVEYERYF
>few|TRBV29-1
CNMGGTTDTQYF
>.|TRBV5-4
CASSSRTLPYEQYF
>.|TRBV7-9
CASSLTSDHPQHF
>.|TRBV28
CASSPTWQFYHKFDNSPLHF
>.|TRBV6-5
CASGYSRAWGEISEAFF
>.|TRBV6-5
CVSILTSGSTETQYF
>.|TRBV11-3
CTSSLMTGAYEQYF
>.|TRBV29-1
CSVGMVADPDYGYTF
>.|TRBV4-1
CTSSQDPGGHTYNEQLF
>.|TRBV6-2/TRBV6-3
CASSYSNGGTRASNQPRHF
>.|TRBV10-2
CASSETGELFF
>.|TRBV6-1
CASSDYPMDREHYF
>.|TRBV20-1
CNARQGAGNEQFF
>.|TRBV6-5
CASIEDEGDEQFF